This is a list of T cell receptor beta chains from one sample in a study of regulatory T cells in long-lasting Graves disease. TCRdb reprocessed the multiplex PCR reads via MiXCR and lists one record per CDR3 protein. Of hundreds of thousands of distinct CDR3 sequences detected, approximately 13% appear once; the ten largest clones hold approximately 9.3%. These same data were also listed under a study on T cells in Graves' hyperthyroidism and ophthalmopathy.

The specimen comprised peripheral blood mononuclear cells (PBMCs), sampled at new diagnosis, from a patient treated with antithyroid drugs. The origin of the receptors is a man aged 30 to 45 with Graves disease. The CDR3 runs from the conserved cysteine through the conserved F or W. The order of the fields is clone size, D gene, J gene, V gene, CDR3 protein, CDR3 DNA. D genes are given only for firm matches. Clone size is not always given. Where it is, it says once, few, many or a class for expanded clones.

few | TRBD1 | TRBJ2-1 | TRBV24-1 | CATSDLSGTGGTNEQFF | TGTGCCACCAGTGATTTGTCCGGGACAGGGGGCACCAATGAGCAGTTCTTC
. | . | TRBJ2-1 | TRBV14 | CASSHVQWSREQFF | TGTGCCAGCAGCCACGTTCAATGGTCGCGGGAGCAGTTCTTC
many | . | TRBJ2-5 | TRBV20-1 | CSAVGTGRETQYF | TGCAGTGCCGTTGGGACTGGGAGAGAGACCCAGTACTTC
. | TRBD2 | TRBJ2-2 | TRBV20-1 | CSAASGRNTGELFF | TGCAGTGCTGCAAGCGGGAGGAACACCGGGGAGCTGTTTTTT
. | TRBD1 | TRBJ2-5 | TRBV6-4 | CASSYEDRGRETQYF | TGTGCCAGCAGTTACGAGGACAGGGGGCGCGAGACCCAGTACTTC
many | . | TRBJ2-3 | TRBV20-1 | CSARGSGNTDTQYF | TGCAGTGCTAGAGGTAGCGGCAACACAGATACGCAGTATTTT
many | . | TRBJ2-7 | TRBV7-3 | CASSLGSTGFYEQYF | TGTGCCAGCAGCTTGGGGTCTACAGGTTTCTACGAGCAGTACTTC
many | TRBD1 | TRBJ1-4 | TRBV12-3/TRBV12-4 | CASRQGSNEKLFF | TGTGCCTCCCGACAGGGGTCTAATGAAAAACTGTTTTTT
. | . | TRBJ1-5 | TRBV7-2 | CASSLGVGGGQPQHF | TGTGCCAGCAGCTTAGGCGTGGGGGGCGGTCAGCCCCAGCATTTT
medium-sized | . | TRBJ2-1 | TRBV11-2 | CASSLVPDNYNEQFF | TGTGCCAGCAGCTTAGTTCCGGACAACTACAATGAGCAGTTCTTC
many | . | TRBJ2-5 | TRBV20-1 | CSARGPTESYQETQYF | TGCAGTGCTAGAGGTCCGACGGAATCGTACCAAGAGACCCAGTACTTC
many | TRBD1 | TRBJ2-7 | TRBV3-1 | CASSPTGQATREQYF | TGTGCCAGCAGCCCCACCGGACAGGCGACGCGCGAGCAGTACTTC
many | . | TRBJ2-2 | TRBV12-3/TRBV12-4 | CASNSPRQEGSNTGELFF | TGTGCCAGCAACTCCCCGCGGCAGGAGGGCTCGAACACCGGGGAGCTGTTTTTT
many | . | TRBJ2-3 | TRBV7-3 | CASSPSREVTDTQYF | TGTGCCAGCAGCCCGTCCAGGGAAGTCACAGATACGCAGTATTTT
few | . | TRBJ2-5 | TRBV30 | CAWSPNLQETQYF | TGTGCCTGGAGCCCGAACCTCCAAGAGACCCAGTACTTC
. | . | TRBJ2-1 | TRBV25-1 | CASSGGVGMSYNEQFF | TGTGCCAGCAGTGGTGGAGTGGGGATGTCCTACAATGAGCAGTTCTTC
many | TRBD1 | TRBJ2-7 | TRBV7-9 | CASSAPGQGSRAYEQYF | TGTGCCAGCAGCGCTCCGGGACAGGGATCTCGGGCCTACGAGCAGTACTTC
. | TRBD2 | TRBJ2-2 | TRBV7-8 | CASSGRLAGAGELFF | TGTGCCAGCAGCGGCCGACTAGCGGGAGCCGGGGAGCTGTTTTTT
many | TRBD1 | TRBJ1-1 | TRBV2 | CASSEGRQGTKAFF | TGTGCCAGCAGTGAAGGGAGACAGGGTACGAAAGCTTTCTTT
few | . | TRBJ2-1 | TRBV6-2/TRBV6-3 | CASRTGLGNEQFF | TGTGCCTCAAGAACAGGGCTTGGGAATGAGCAGTTCTTC
few | TRBD1 | TRBJ2-3 | TRBV7-9 | CASSSGQISPTDTQYF | TGTGCCAGCAGCTCGGGACAGATAAGTCCCACAGATACGCAGTATTTT
. | . | TRBJ2-7 | TRBV30 | CAWSLVDEQYF | TGTGCCTGGAGTCTAGTGGACGAGCAGTACTTC
few | TRBD2 | TRBJ2-1 | TRBV20-1 | CSAGTSGRNEQFF | TGCAGTGCCGGGACTAGCGGGAGGAATGAGCAGTTCTTC